This T cell receptor beta chain was obtained from a study of T-cell reconstitution after alpha-beta-depleted transplantation in children. The authors prepared the TCRbeta library with unique molecular identifiers. Each CDR3 protein is one row after TCRdb ran MiXCR on the PCR reads. The data contain about 110,000 distinct CDR3 sequences, 6.4% of them singletons. Study-level results: Diversity and T-cell counts at one year after transplant derived mostly from new T cells. Recipient T cells and thymic progenitors that survived gave rise to the high TCRbeta diversity observed at day 60 in some patients. In patients about two months after transplant, alpha-beta T cells reportedly arose from several hundred expanded graft clones.

Between the trimmed V and J ends, which lost 0 bases and 6 bases, there was a span of 17 bases. The germline CDR1 and CDR2 sequences are SGHAT and FQDESV (reference sequence). The CDR3 has 17 amino acids. This clonotype was detected ten times or more. The antigen is unknown. The V call is TRBV11-1, the J call TRBJ2-2; D remains ambiguous. The sequence was obtained from a male patient under 10 years old who had a stem cell transplant for acute lymphoblastic leukemia, so the T cells may come from the graft donor. Sequenced material: PBMCs, mostly from graft donor cells, taken 360 days after TCRalphabeta/CD19-depleted stem cell transplant. CDR3 nucleotides: TGTGCCAGCAGCTTAGCGGGCTACGACCCATCATCCGGGGAGCTGTTTTTT. As protein: CASSLAGYDPSSGELFF.